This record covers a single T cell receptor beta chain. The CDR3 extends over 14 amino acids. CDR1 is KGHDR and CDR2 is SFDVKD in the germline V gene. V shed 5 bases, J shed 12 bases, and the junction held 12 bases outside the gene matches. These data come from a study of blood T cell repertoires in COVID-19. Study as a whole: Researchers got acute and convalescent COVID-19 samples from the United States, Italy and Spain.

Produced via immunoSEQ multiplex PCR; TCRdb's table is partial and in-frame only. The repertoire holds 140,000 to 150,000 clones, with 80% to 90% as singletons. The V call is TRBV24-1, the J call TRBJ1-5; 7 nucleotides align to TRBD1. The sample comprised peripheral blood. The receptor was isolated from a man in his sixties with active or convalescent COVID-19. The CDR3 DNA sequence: TGTGCCACCAGTGTAACAGGGGCCCCCCAGGTCCAGCATTTT. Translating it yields CATSVTGAPQVQHF.